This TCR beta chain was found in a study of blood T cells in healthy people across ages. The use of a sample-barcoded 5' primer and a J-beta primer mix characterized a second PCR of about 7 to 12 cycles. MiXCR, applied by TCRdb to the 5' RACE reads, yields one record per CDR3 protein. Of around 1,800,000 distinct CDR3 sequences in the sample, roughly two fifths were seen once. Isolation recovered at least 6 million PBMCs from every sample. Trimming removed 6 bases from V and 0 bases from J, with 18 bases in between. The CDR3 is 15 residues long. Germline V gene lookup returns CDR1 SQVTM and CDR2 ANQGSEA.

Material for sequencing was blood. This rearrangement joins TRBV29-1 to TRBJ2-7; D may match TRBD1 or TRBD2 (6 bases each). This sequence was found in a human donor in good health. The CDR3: CSVGLGGGRSYEQYF. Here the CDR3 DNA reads TGCAGCGTCGGCTTAGGTGGGGGGCGCTCCTACGAGCAGTACTTC.